This TCR beta chain was retrieved from a study of response to subunit inactivated influenza vaccine. CDR1 KGHSH and CDR2 LQKENI come from the germline V gene. Deletions cut 5 bases from V and 8 bases from J, with 4 bases between. The CDR3 sequence is 11 residues long. In TCRdb, the RT-PCR reads were re-called with MiXCR into one record per CDR3 protein. This repertoire shows about 480,000 distinct CDR3 sequences, roughly 23% found once; its top ten account for approximately 2%. On this clonotype itself: As yet, its antigen is unknown.

Findings and caveats of the study: With each seasonal influenza vaccination, the authors suggested, few new T cells are recruited.

The receptor was derived from a man aged 50 to 59 who received an inactivated influenza vaccine. V usage is TRBV18 and J usage is TRBJ1-6; D gene uncertain. The starting material was CD4+ T cells sorted from PBMCs, obtained around 5 days after vaccination. In DNA, the CDR3 is TGTGCCAGCTCAATGGATTCACCCCTCCACTTT. It encodes CASSMDSPLHF.